This TCR beta chain was recorded in a study of T cells after yellow fever vaccination. Turning to the study itself: When fractions had low cell numbers, they were prepared with SMART-Seq v4 Ultra Low Input. The study, taken as a whole, reports: Relatively few clonotypes were ones that appeared in both CD4 and CD8 compartments. Repertoires obtained by FACS sorting could include abundant clonotypes that entered as contaminants from the bulk population.

CDR3 length: 18 amino acids. From germline, CDR1 is SGHVS and CDR2 FQNEAQ. The V end lost 5 bases, the J end lost 7 bases, and 27 bases lay between the germline ends. There are many counts of this clonotype. Its target is not known. A universal primer site and UMIs were added as TCR cDNA was made by 5'RACE template switching. TCRdb reprocessed the 5' RACE reads with MiXCR, giving one entry per CDR3 protein. The profile shows about 630,000 distinct CDR3 sequences, around an eighth of them singletons. The V gene is TRBV7-8, the J gene TRBJ2-1; possibly TRBD2 for D (8 bases). This TCR was sampled from a man under 40 who received the YFV17D yellow fever vaccine. Sequenced here: PBMCs, sampled on the day of the yellow fever booster vaccination. This CDR3 is CASSPARGQREYSNEQFF. Written as DNA, the CDR3 is TGTGCCAGCAGCCCAGCGCGGGGACAGCGGGAGTATTCTAATGAGCAGTTCTTC.